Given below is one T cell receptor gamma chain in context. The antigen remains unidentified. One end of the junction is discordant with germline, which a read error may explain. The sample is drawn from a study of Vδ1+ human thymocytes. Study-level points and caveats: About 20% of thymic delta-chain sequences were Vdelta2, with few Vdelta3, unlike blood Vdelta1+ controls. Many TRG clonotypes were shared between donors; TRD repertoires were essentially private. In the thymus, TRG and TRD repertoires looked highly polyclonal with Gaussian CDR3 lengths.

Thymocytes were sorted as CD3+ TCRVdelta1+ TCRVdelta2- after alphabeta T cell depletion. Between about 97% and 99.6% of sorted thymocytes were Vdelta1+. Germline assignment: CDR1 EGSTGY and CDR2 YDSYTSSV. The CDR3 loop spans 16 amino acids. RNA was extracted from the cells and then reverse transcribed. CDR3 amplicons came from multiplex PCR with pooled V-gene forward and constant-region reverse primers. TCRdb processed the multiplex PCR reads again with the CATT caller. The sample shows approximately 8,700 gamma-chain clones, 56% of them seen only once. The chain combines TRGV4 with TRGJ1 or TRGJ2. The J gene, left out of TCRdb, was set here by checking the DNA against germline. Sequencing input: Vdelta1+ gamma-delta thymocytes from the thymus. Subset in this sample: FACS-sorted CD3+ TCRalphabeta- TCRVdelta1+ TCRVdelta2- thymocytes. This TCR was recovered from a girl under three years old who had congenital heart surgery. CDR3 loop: CAAWEGKCRRGYKKLF. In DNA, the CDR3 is TGTGCCGCCTGGGAGGGTAAATGTCGTCGGGGTTATAAGAAACTCTTT.